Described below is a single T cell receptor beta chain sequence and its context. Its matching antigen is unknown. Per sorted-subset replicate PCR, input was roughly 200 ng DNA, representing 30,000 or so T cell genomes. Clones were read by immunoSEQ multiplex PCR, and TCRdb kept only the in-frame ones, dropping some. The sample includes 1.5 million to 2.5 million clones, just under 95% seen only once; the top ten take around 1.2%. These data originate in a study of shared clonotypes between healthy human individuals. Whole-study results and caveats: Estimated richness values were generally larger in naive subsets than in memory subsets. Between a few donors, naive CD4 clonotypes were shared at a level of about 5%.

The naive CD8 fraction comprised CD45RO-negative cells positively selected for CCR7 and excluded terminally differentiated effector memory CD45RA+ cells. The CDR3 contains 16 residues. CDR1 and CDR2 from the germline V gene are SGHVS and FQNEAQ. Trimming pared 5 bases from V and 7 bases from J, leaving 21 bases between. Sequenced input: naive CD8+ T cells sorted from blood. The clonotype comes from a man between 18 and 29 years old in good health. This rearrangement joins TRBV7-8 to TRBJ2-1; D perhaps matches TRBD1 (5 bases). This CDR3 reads CASSPLGESLWNEQFF. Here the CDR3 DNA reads TGTGCCAGCAGCCCTCTAGGGGAATCCCTTTGGAATGAGCAGTTCTTC.